This is a list of T cell receptor beta chains from one sample in a study of naive and memory T cell subsets. TCRdb re-analysed the UMI-ligation and nested PCR reads in MiXCR, keeping a single row per CDR3 protein. Found here are roughly 21,000 distinct CDR3 sequences, around 10% of them singletons; the top ten hold roughly 20%. Sequencing was performed on central memory CD8+ T cells from blood. The origin of the receptors is a human donor in good health. Both conserved end residues are part of each CDR3. The D gene is left open where the match is weak. Clone size appears in some rows only: once, few, many, or a class for an expanded clone.

TRBJ2-1 | TRBD1 | TRBV7-9 | . | CASSSGTGREQFF | TGTGCCAGCAGCTCCGGGACAGGGAGAGAGCAGTTCTTC
TRBJ2-7 | TRBD2 | TRBV11-2 | few | CASSLEAGGPEQYF | TGTGCCAGCAGCTTAGAGGCGGGAGGGCCCGAGCAGTACTTC
TRBJ1-2 | TRBD1 | TRBV5-4 | many | CASSSDRDRVEGYTF | TGTGCCAGCAGCTCTGACCGGGACAGGGTCGAGGGCTACACCTTC
TRBJ1-1 | . | TRBV20-1 | many | CSAGTRFGPTEAFF | TGCAGTGCTGGGACTCGTTTTGGTCCCACTGAAGCTTTCTTT
TRBJ1-5 | . | TRBV4-1 | many | CASSQQGLGSNQPQHF | TGCGCCAGCAGCCAACAGGGTCTAGGAAGCAATCAGCCCCAGCATTTT
TRBJ1-1 | . | TRBV10-3 | many | CAISEPTWGANEAFF | TGTGCCATCAGTGAGCCGACGTGGGGGGCGAATGAAGCTTTCTTT
TRBJ2-7 | . | TRBV7-9 | medium-sized | CASSPRGGGPLEQYF | TGTGCCAGCAGCCCCAGGGGGGGAGGGCCTCTCGAGCAGTACTTC
TRBJ2-7 | TRBD2 | TRBV6-1 | . | CASRKGTSGSYEQYF | TGTGCCAGCAGAAAAGGGACTAGCGGGAGCTACGAGCAGTACTTC
TRBJ2-1 | . | TRBV20-1 | many | CSARDQGTEQFF | TGCAGTGCTAGAGATCAAGGGACTGAGCAGTTCTTC
TRBJ2-1 | . | TRBV4-1 | many | CASSQVRTENEQFF | TGCGCCAGCAGCCAAGTTCGGACAGAGAATGAGCAGTTCTTC
TRBJ1-6 | . | TRBV5-5 | many | CASSGGTGLNSPLHF | TGTGCCAGCAGCGGGGGGACCGGACTTAATTCACCCCTCCACTTT
TRBJ2-7 | . | TRBV4-2 | . | CASSQDRVWEQYF | TGTGCCAGCAGCCAAGACAGGGTCTGGGAGCAGTACTTC
TRBJ2-1 | TRBD2 | TRBV20-1 | . | CSAPGLAGGNEQFF | TGCAGTGCCCCGGGACTAGCGGGAGGAAATGAGCAGTTCTTC
TRBJ2-7 | TRBD2 | TRBV7-9 | . | CASSFGGVADSYEQYF | TGTGCCAGCAGCTTCGGGGGGGTAGCGGACTCCTACGAGCAGTACTTC
TRBJ1-4 | . | TRBV7-2 | few | CASSRRDRDFEKLFF | TGTGCCAGCAGCCGTCGCGACAGAGATTTTGAAAAACTGTTTTTT
TRBJ1-2 | . | TRBV7-9 | . | CASSRGLERGYTF | TGTGCCAGCAGCCGGGGCCTGGAGAGGGGCTACACCTTC
TRBJ2-1 | TRBD1 | TRBV25-1 | . | CASSEEGQTSYNEQFF | TGTGCCAGCAGTGAAGAGGGACAGACTTCCTACAATGAGCAGTTCTTC
TRBJ2-1 | TRBD1 | TRBV12-3/TRBV12-4 | . | CASSGQGKRSSYNEQFF | TGTGCCAGCAGCGGACAGGGGAAGAGATCCTCCTACAATGAGCAGTTCTTC
TRBJ2-3 | . | TRBV14 | few | CASSPEVSTDTQYF | TGTGCCAGCAGCCCGGAAGTAAGCACAGATACGCAGTATTTT
TRBJ2-7 | . | TRBV7-9 | . | CASSLGGSGYEQYF | TGTGCCAGCAGCTTAGGGGGGTCCGGCTACGAGCAGTACTTC
TRBJ2-7 | TRBD2 | TRBV2 | . | CASRRLAGPSYEQYF | TGTGCCAGCAGGCGACTAGCGGGACCTTCCTACGAGCAGTACTTC
TRBJ1-6 | . | TRBV10-3 | . | CAISVGSSYNSPLHF | TGTGCCATCAGTGTCGGGAGCTCCTATAATTCACCCCTCCACTTT
TRBJ2-6 | . | TRBV28 | few | CASSLFFADGANVLTF | TGTGCCAGCAGTTTATTTTTCGCTGATGGGGCCAACGTCCTGACTTTC
TRBJ1-1 | . | TRBV28 | many | CASSLWRRSAEAFF | TGTGCCAGCAGTTTATGGAGGAGGAGTGCTGAAGCTTTCTTT